The 30 T cell receptor beta chains below all came from one sample that was sequenced in a study of control samples from healthy donors and cancer patients. Assay used: immunoSEQ multiplex PCR; TCRdb lists only in-frame clones, some missing. Of tens of thousands of clones in the sample, about 85% were seen once. Sequenced input: blood. All receptors derive from a woman aged 50 to 60 in good health.

This clone was counted a single time. This chain connects TRBV6-1 to TRBJ2-7; D is ambiguous. Trimming pared 1 base from V and 6 bases from J, leaving 16 bases between. Germline assignment: CDR1 MNHNS and CDR2 SASEGT. The length of the CDR3 is 15 residues. CDR3 sequence reads: CASSEVRTGVGEQYF. The DNA for the CDR3 is TGTGCCAGCAGTGAAGTGAGGACGGGCGTCGGCGAGCAGTACTTC.

The V and J genes are TRBV6-5 and TRBJ1-6; D gene unclear. The V gene lost 8 bases and the J gene lost 8 bases, with 13 bases spanning the gap. This CDR3 is 13 amino acids long. Per the germline V gene, CDR1 is MNHEY and CDR2 is SVGAGI. The CDR3 is CASRWVDDSPLHF. CDR3 in DNA: TGTGCCAGCCGTTGGGTGGATGATTCACCCCTCCACTTT.

The chain uses TRBV4-2 and TRBJ2-3; 8 bases are a match to TRBD1. V gave up 2 bases and J gave up 4 bases; unmatched junction bases: 8. This CDR3 has 16 residues. CDR1 LGHNA and CDR2 YNFKEQ come from the germline V gene. This CDR3 reads CASSQPGQVGSDTQYF. CDR3 in DNA: TGTGCCAGCAGCCAACCGGGACAGGTGGGGTCAGATACGCAGTATTTT.

The J gene is TRBJ2-7, the V gene TRBV6-2 or TRBV6-3, with a possible D match to TRBD2 (5 bases). CDR1 is MNHEY and CDR2 is SVGEGT in the germline V gene. The CDR3 has 13 amino acids. V dropped 6 bases and J dropped 3 bases, with 12 bases sitting between them. The CDR3 sequence: CASSSPEVYEQYF. Here the CDR3 DNA reads TGTGCCAGCAGCAGCCCGGAGGTCTACGAGCAGTACTTC.

The chain combines TRBV9 with TRBJ2-1; 12 bases are shared with TRBD2. Trimming cost V 4 bases and J 6 bases; bases outside gene matches: 14. The CDR3 sequence is 18 residues long. In germline, CDR1 is SGDLS, CDR2 YYNGEE. CDR3 DNA: TGTGCCAGCAGCCCGCCGGGCCTAGCGGGAGGGTTCAGCAATGAGCAGTTCTTC. It yields the protein CASSPPGLAGGFSNEQFF.

The chain employs TRBV7-8 and TRBJ2-5; TRBD2 is a possible D gene (6 bases). Between the trimmed V and J ends, which lost 2 bases and 4 bases, there was a span of 14 bases. The CDR3 has 15 amino acids. Germline CDR1 is SGHVS and CDR2 is FQNEAQ. CDR3 in DNA: TGTGCCAGCAGCTTAAGCGGGCTAGAACGAGAGACCCAGTACTTC. As protein: CASSLSGLERETQYF.

This clone has just a few counts. The J gene is TRBJ2-3, the V gene TRBV6-4; TRBD2 matches 11 bases. Germline CDR1 and CDR2: MRHNA and SNTAGT. V shed 5 bases, J shed 5 bases, and the junction held 12 bases outside the gene matches. CDR3 length: 17 residues. In DNA form, the CDR3 reads TGTGCCAGCAGTAAAACCTTCCTAGCGGGGGGTGGAGATACGCAGTATTTT. Translation gives CASSKTFLAGGGDTQYF.

This CDR3 reads CASSPVGTGELFF. As DNA, the CDR3 is TGTGCCAGCAGTCCAGTGGGCACCGGGGAGCTGTTTTTT. The rearrangement uses TRBV6-2 or TRBV6-3 and TRBJ2-2; D is uncertain. Germline-derived CDR1 and CDR2 are MNHEY and SVGEGT. There are 13 residues in the CDR3. V was cut by 5 bases and J by 4 bases, with 8 bases left in between.

The chain links TRBV6-5 to TRBJ1-1, with 8 bases lining up with TRBD1. Trimming took 4 bases from V and 5 from J; bases not matched to a gene: 6. The germline gives CDR1 MNHEY, CDR2 SVGAGI. The CDR3 runs 14 residues. The CDR3 DNA is TGTGCCAGCAGTTCCGGACAGGGCACAACTGAAGCTTTCTTT. Translation: CASSSGQGTTEAFF.

The chain is built from TRBV4-3 and TRBJ2-1, with D uncertain. CDR1 and CDR2 from the germline V gene are LGHNA and YSLEER. Trimming shortened V by 4 bases and J by 9 bases, and 13 bases separated the two germline ends. This CDR3 contains 13 residues. The CDR3 is CASSRPLGGEQFF. As DNA, the CDR3 is TGCGCCAGCAGCCGTCCCCTGGGTGGTGAGCAGTTCTTC.

V usage is TRBV27 and J usage is TRBJ2-3; D possibly corresponds to TRBD2 (6 bases). The CDR3 loop spans 15 amino acids. The V gene's germline CDR1 is MNHEY and CDR2 SMNVEV (reference sequence). V was pared by 1 base and J by 7 bases, with 15 bases between. This CDR3 reads CASSLYGTVKNTQYF. The CDR3 DNA reads TGTGCCAGCAGTTTATACGGGACTGTTAAAAATACGCAGTATTTT.

Comments on this clone: Other DNA sequences within the sample encode an identical CDR3. This chain uses TRBV5-1 with TRBJ2-1; a possible D gene is TRBD2 (6 bases). Per germline, CDR1 SGHRS and CDR2 YFSETQ. CDR3 length: 12 amino acids. V lost 4 bases and J lost 7, with 9 bases in between. The CDR3 sequence is CASSPGGNEQFF. CDR3 DNA sequence: TGCGCCAGCAGCCCCGGAGGGAATGAGCAGTTCTTC.

This chain joins TRBV6-1 and TRBJ1-2; D unclear. Trimming stripped 3 bases from V and 4 bases from J, with 9 bases between. The V gene's germline CDR1 is MNHNS and CDR2 SASEGT. This CDR3 has 13 amino acids. CDR3: CASSDTLRYGYTF. The CDR3 coding sequence is TGTGCCAGCAGTGATACCCTGCGCTATGGCTACACCTTC.

The V gene is TRBV15, the J gene TRBJ2-1; D possibly corresponds to TRBD1 (6 bases). This CDR3 has 17 amino acids. The V end lost 0 bases, the J end lost 4 bases, and 16 bases lay between the germline ends. CDR1 is LNHNV, CDR2 YYDKDF, per germline (reference sequence). The CDR3 DNA reads TGTGCCACCAGCAGAGATGGTGGCAGGGGCTTATACAATGAGCAGTTCTTC. Translated: CATSRDGGRGLYNEQFF.

The chain links TRBV7-2 to TRBJ1-2; TRBD1 is a possible D gene (5 bases). This CDR3 contains 14 residues. Germline lookup yields CDR1 SGHTA and CDR2 FQGNSA. In DNA form, the CDR3 reads TGTGCTACCCAACCAGGGTCGTTGGGCTATGGCTACACCTTC. The encoded protein is CATQPGSLGYGYTF.

The CDR3 DNA is TGTGCCATCAGTGAGGCGGGACTAGCGGGGGGGGTATCCTACGAGCAGTACTTC. Translated: CAISEAGLAGGVSYEQYF. The chain has TRBV10-3 and TRBJ2-7, with 16 positions matching TRBD2. Germline assignment: CDR1 ENHRY and CDR2 SYGVKD. CDR3 size: 18 residues. Trimming cost V 2 bases and J 1 base; bases outside gene matches: 5.

This clone is labeled as medium-sized. The chain employs TRBV2 and TRBJ1-2; TRBD1 agrees at 7 bases. Germline V gives CDR1 SNHLY, CDR2 FYNNEI. CDR3 length: 14 residues. The trim removed 2 bases at V and 8 bases at J, leaving 8 bases unmatched. The CDR3 is CASSEQAGGIGYTF. CDR3 DNA sequence: TGTGCCAGCAGTGAACAGGCAGGGGGGATCGGCTACACCTTC.

This chain uses TRBV5-4 with TRBJ1-1; tentative D call: TRBD1 (6 bases). The V gene lost 2 bases and the J gene lost 4 bases, with 12 bases spanning the gap. The CDR3 sequence is 14 residues long. From germline, CDR1 is SGHNT and CDR2 YYREEE (reference sequence). As DNA, the CDR3 is TGTGCCAGCAGCTTTATACAGGGTTCCACTGAAGCTTTCTTT. Its translation is CASSFIQGSTEAFF.

The chain is built from TRBV19 and TRBJ1-1; D might be TRBD1 (5 bases). This CDR3 is 13 amino acids long. Trimming stripped 9 bases from V and 0 bases from J, with 11 bases between. CDR1 and CDR2 from the germline V gene are LNHDA and SQIVND (reference sequence). The CDR3 DNA reads TGTGCCAGCAAGGGGTTAGTGAACACTGAAGCTTTCTTT. It yields the protein CASKGLVNTEAFF.

The chain uses TRBV5-8 and TRBJ1-2, with no clear D. Trimming shortened V by 2 bases and J by 4 bases, and 6 bases separated the two germline ends. This CDR3 region has 12 residues. CDR1 is SGHTS, CDR2 YDEGEE, per germline. As DNA, the CDR3 is TGTGCCAGCAGCTTCCAGGTCTATGGCTACACCTTC. This sequence encodes CASSFQVYGYTF.

This chain connects TRBV15 to TRBJ1-2; D unresolved. The CDR3 is made up of 15 amino acids. The V gene lost 0 bases and the J gene lost 2 bases, with 10 bases spanning the gap. Germline CDR1 reads LNHNV; CDR2 reads YYDKDF (reference sequence). The CDR3 region is CATSRDRGRNYGYTF. CDR3 nucleotide sequence: TGTGCCACCAGCAGAGATCGGGGTAGGAACTATGGCTACACCTTC.

J is TRBJ2-1 and V is TRBV6-2 or TRBV6-3; TRBD2 aligns across 9 bases. The V segment lost 2 bases and the J segment 16 bases; nucleotides outside the gene matches: 6. The length of the CDR3 is 12 residues. CDR1 and CDR2 (germline): MNHEY, SVGEGT. In DNA, the CDR3 is TGTGCCAGCAGTTACGGCGGGAGGGCTCCTTTCTTC. The encoded protein is CASSYGGRAPFF.

The chain joins TRBV4-1 to TRBJ1-5; 7 nucleotides align to TRBD1. The V gene end was trimmed by 1 base and the J gene end by 6 bases; junction bases not matched to a gene: 6. CDR1 MGHRA and CDR2 YSYEKL come from the germline V gene. There are 15 residues in the CDR3. DNA for the CDR3: TGCGCCAGCAGCCAAGTAGGAACAGGGGTTCAGCCCCAGCATTTT. Protein: CASSQVGTGVQPQHF.

In its sample, this clone ranks as medium-sized (0.01 to 0.1%). The chain is built from TRBV6-1 and TRBJ1-4; 8 nucleotides align to TRBD1. Germline V CDR1 and CDR2: MNHNS, SASEGT. The CDR3 consists of 15 residues. V lost 1 base, J lost 9 bases, and 7 bases stayed unmatched. The CDR3 sequence: CASSEDGQGFQKLFF. DNA for the CDR3: TGTGCCAGCAGTGAAGATGGACAGGGTTTCCAAAAACTGTTTTTT.

This chain joins TRBV12-5 and TRBJ1-1, with D possibly TRBD1 on 6 matching bases. Germline V gene lookup returns CDR1 LGHNT and CDR2 FRNRAP. Trimming cost V 6 bases and J 6 bases, with 14 bases left between them. The CDR3 loop spans 13 amino acids. In DNA form, the CDR3 reads TGTGCTAGTGGCCCGAGACAGGCAGCTGAAGCTTTCTTT. This encodes CASGPRQAAEAFF.

The chain combines TRBV7-9 with TRBJ1-5; D gene ambiguous. CDR1 is SEHNR, CDR2 FQNEAQ, per germline (reference sequence). The CDR3 totals 14 residues. V was shortened by 2 bases and J by 5 bases, with 10 bases between the two germline ends. The CDR3 reads CASSLWGVDQPQHF. In DNA form, the CDR3 reads TGTGCCAGCAGCTTATGGGGTGTGGATCAGCCCCAGCATTTT.

The rearrangement joins TRBV7-9 to TRBJ1-1; D remains unclear. The CDR3 length is 15 residues. V lost 0 bases, J lost 3 bases, and 11 bases lay in between. Germline V CDR1 and CDR2: SEHNR, FQNEAQ (reference sequence). CDR3 sequence: CASSLAPAGDTEAFF. The CDR3 DNA reads as TGTGCCAGCAGCTTAGCTCCAGCGGGAGACACTGAAGCTTTCTTT.

This sequence joins TRBV7-8 and TRBJ1-5, with no clear D. CDR1 and CDR2 (germline): SGHVS, FQNEAQ. The CDR3 spans 15 residues. The V and J ends lost 1 base and 4 bases respectively, with 11 bases between them. CDR3 bases: TGTGCCAGCAGCTTAGAGAGGGCTGGGAATCAGCCCCAGCATTTT. Protein product: CASSLERAGNQPQHF.

This clone was recorded only once. The chain employs TRBV18 and TRBJ1-1; D is perhaps TRBD1 (6 bases). This CDR3 contains 14 residues. CDR1 KGHSH and CDR2 LQKENI come from the germline V gene. With 3 bases removed from V and 5 bases from J, the gap between germline ends came to 13 bases. CDR3 residues: CASSPQYRETEAFF. The CDR3 nucleotides are TGTGCCAGCTCACCCCAGTACAGGGAAACTGAAGCTTTCTTT.

This clone has a single count. The CDR3 DNA reads as TGTGCCAGCAGCTTCCGTAGCGGGAGGGCTAGTACTAGAGCAGATACGCAGTATTTT. Protein product: CASSFRSGRASTRADTQYF. The J gene is TRBJ2-3, the V gene TRBV7-2; 11 bases fit TRBD2. Germline CDR1 is SGHTA and CDR2 is FQGNSA. After removal of 3 bases from V and 4 bases from J, the junction contained 15 bases not matched to a gene. This CDR3 has 19 residues.